A single sample is the source of the 4 T cell receptor beta chains below, sequenced in a study of T cell repertoires in cytomegalovirus infection. No antigen is known for these receptors. TCRdb itself ran the reads through MiXCR, one entry per CDR3 protein. The sample consists of about 180,000 distinct CDR3 sequences, roughly 21% of them appearing once. Sequenced material: CD8+ T cells from cultured PBMCs, taken from culture after CMV antigen stimulation. All receptors derive from a human donor in good health (CMV status not recorded). Some clones in this sample may be carry-over from other donors' samples.

The chain couples TRBV12-3 or TRBV12-4 to TRBJ1-5; tentative D call: TRBD1 (5 bases). The CDR3 sequence is 13 residues long. V shed 6 bases and J shed 7 bases, with 13 bases lying between them. The CDR3 here is CASRGQGVQPQHF. The CDR3, as DNA: TGTGCCAGCAGGGGTCAAGGGGTGCAGCCCCAGCATTTT.

This clonotype was detected many times. The rearrangement uses TRBV6-1 and TRBJ2-3; TRBD1 or TRBD2 may be the D gene (6 bases each). Germline lookup yields CDR1 MNHNS and CDR2 SASEGT. The CDR3 runs to 15 residues. V was cut by 8 bases and J by 1 base, with 16 bases left in between. The CDR3 spells CASGLGGTGTDTQYF. The CDR3 region has the DNA TGTGCCAGCGGCCTCGGGGGCACCGGCACAGATACGCAGTATTTT.

This clonotype showed up just a few times. The chain employs TRBV7-9 and TRBJ2-3, with 9 bases identical to TRBD2. The junction had 6 bases not matched to a gene; V was cut back by 5 bases and J by 0 bases. Germline lookup yields CDR1 SEHNR and CDR2 FQNEAQ (reference sequence). This CDR3 has 16 residues. The CDR3 spells CASSPRLAASTDTQYF. The CDR3 DNA sequence: TGTGCCAGCAGCCCGCGACTAGCGGCTAGCACAGATACGCAGTATTTT.

In its sample, this clonotype was seen a few times. The chain combines TRBV15 with TRBJ1-6, with 7 bases that match TRBD1. This CDR3 spans 16 amino acids. V was pared by 3 bases and J by 0 bases, with 2 bases of the junction left unmatched. Germline lookup yields CDR1 LNHNV and CDR2 YYDKDF (reference sequence). In DNA form, the CDR3 reads TGTGCCACCAGCAGGGACAGGAGCTCCTATAATTCACCCCTCCACTTT. Protein: CATSRDRSSYNSPLHF.